This T cell receptor (beta chain) was found in a study of T-cell reconstitution after alpha-beta-depleted transplantation in children (dated by TCRdb to between 2015 and 2016). Looking at the study overall: Using TCR repertoire profiling, the study quantitatively followed how T-cell immune reconstitution unfolded in children after TCRalphabeta/CD19-depleted allogeneic hematopoietic cell transplantation.

The library was obtained by PCR. The sequencer listed for this sample is Illumina HiSeq 2500. Molecular barcoding was employed in the preparation of TCR libraries, with unique molecular identifiers being used to normalize TCRbeta repertoire quantification. TCRdb took the public reads, trimmed them with fastp at Q25, ran MiXCR for clone calling and kept in-frame beta chains. Every CDR3 protein is listed once, alongside the most common genes and DNA of its rows. For this sample there are fewer than 400,000 distinct CDR3 sequences; roughly 21% appear just once. The biggest ten clones account for 3% to 4.5% of the sample. This clonotype was seen more than once but under ten times. Which antigen it targets is not known. Base qualities were left out, and no much larger clone turns up one base away. V has 5 bases trimmed and J has 2 bases trimmed; junction bases matching no gene number 3. The germline V gene yields SGHTA for CDR1 and FQGNSA for CDR2. The CDR3 goes from the cysteine to the phenylalanine over 14 residues. The entry retains the CDR3 DNA only, 42 bases that are in frame from base 1.

Material: PBMCs from the stem cell graft donor, obtained from the stem cell graft. This sequence originates from a human donor who donated a stem cell graft to a child with acute myeloid leukemia. This receptor chain uses TRBV7-2 and TRBJ2-1; 7 central nucleotides agree with TRBD1. The CDR3 reads as follows: CASSRDRAYNEQFF. The sequence in DNA is TGTGCCAGCAGCCGCGACAGGGCCTACAATGAGCAGTTCTTC. Beyond the CDR3, the reference TRBV7-2 and TRBJ2-1 genes provide the residues; the full variable domain reads: GAGVSQSPSNKVTEKGKDVELRCDPISGHTALYWYRQSLGQGLEFLIYFQGNSAPDKSGLPSDRFSAERTGGSVSTLTIQRTQQEDSAVYLCASSRDRAYNEQFFGPGTRLTVL.